This T cell receptor beta chain was captured in a study of blood T cell repertoires in COVID-19. Overall study: Spain, Italy and the United States supplied samples that represented acute and convalescent COVID-19.

The CDR3 is made up of 20 amino acids. In the authors' workflow: Reference gene primer amplification in the assay estimated nucleated cell counts. Profiling relied on immunoSEQ multiplex PCR, and the TCRdb table lists in-frame clones only, not all of them. V and J calls and clone size are those listed in that table; D and trimming were worked out from the DNA. The sample lists about 74,000 clones, about nine tenths seen once, with 1.5% in the top ten. This clonotype was obtained from a man aged 50 to 59 with acute or convalescent COVID-19. Source material: peripheral blood. This sequence joins TRBV21-1 and TRBJ2-5; no DNA check was done on the table's D call, TRBD1. TRBV21-1 is flagged as a pseudogene. The CDR3 DNA reads TGTGCCAGCACTAACCGAGGGGAAGGACAGGCCGAAACCGCACAAGAGACCCAGTACTTC. This codes for CASTNRGEGQAETAQETQYF.